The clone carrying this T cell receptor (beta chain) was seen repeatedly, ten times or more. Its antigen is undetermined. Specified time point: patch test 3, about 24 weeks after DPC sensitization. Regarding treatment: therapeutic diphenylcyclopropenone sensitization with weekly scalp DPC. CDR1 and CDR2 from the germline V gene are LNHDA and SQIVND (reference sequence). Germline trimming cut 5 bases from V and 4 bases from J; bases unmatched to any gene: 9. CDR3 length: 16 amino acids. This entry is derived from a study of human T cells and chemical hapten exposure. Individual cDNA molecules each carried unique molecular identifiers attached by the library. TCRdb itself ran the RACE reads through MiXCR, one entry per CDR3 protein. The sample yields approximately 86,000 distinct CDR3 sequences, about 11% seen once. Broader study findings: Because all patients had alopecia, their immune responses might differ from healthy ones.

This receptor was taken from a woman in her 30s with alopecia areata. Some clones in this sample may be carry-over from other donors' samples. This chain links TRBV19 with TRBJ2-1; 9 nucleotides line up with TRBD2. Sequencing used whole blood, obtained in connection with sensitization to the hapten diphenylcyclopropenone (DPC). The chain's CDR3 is CASSPQPSGGYNEQFF. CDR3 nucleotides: TGTGCCAGTAGTCCCCAACCCAGCGGGGGGTACAATGAGCAGTTCTTC. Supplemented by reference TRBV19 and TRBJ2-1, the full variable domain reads DGGITQSPKYLFRKEGQNVTLSCEQNLNHDAMYWYRQDPGQGLRLIYYSQIVNDFQKGDIAEGYSVSREKKESFPLTVTSAQKNPTAFYLCASSPQPSGGYNEQFFGPGTRLTVL.